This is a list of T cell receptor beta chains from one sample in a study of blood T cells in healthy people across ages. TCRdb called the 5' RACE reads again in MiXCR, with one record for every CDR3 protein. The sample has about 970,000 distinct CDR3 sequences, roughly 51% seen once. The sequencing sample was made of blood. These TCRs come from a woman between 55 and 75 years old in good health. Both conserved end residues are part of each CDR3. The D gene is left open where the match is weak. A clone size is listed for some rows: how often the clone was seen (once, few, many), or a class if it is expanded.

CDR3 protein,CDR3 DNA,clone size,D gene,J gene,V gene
CASSLDRGRNSPLHF,TGCGCCAGCAGCTTGGACAGGGGCCGGAATTCACCCCTCCACTTT,.,TRBD1,TRBJ1-6,TRBV5-1
CASSGGLVSYEQYF,TGTGCCAGCAGTGGCGGACTAGTCTCCTACGAGCAGTACTTC,.,TRBD2,TRBJ2-7,TRBV6-2/TRBV6-3
CASSLDMYEKLFF,TGTGCCAGCAGCTTAGACATGTATGAAAAACTGTTTTTT,.,.,TRBJ1-4,TRBV7-9
CSGRDRAPDTQYF,TGCAGTGGCCGGGACAGGGCGCCAGATACGCAGTATTTT,.,TRBD1,TRBJ2-3,TRBV29-1
CSARDPTSGSSDTQYF,TGCAGTGCTAGAGACCCCACTAGCGGGTCCTCAGATACGCAGTATTTT,.,TRBD2,TRBJ2-3,TRBV20-1
CASSSPSGTENSPLHF,TGTGCCAGCAGCTCCCCTTCCGGGACAGAAAATTCACCCCTCCACTTT,few,TRBD1,TRBJ1-6,TRBV7-8
CASSTLLAGDNEQFF,TGTGCCAGCAGCACCTTGCTAGCGGGCGACAATGAGCAGTTCTTC,few,TRBD2,TRBJ2-1,TRBV5-4
CSALRGLAEKYF,TGCAGTGCTCTCCGGGGACTAGCGGAAAAGTACTTC,few,TRBD2,TRBJ2-4,TRBV20-1
CASSVSGRSSYEQYF,TGTGCCAGCAGTGTCTCAGGGAGAAGCTCCTACGAGCAGTACTTC,.,.,TRBJ2-7,TRBV6-2/TRBV6-3
CASTGGTTGAEYF,TGTGCCAGCACCGGCGGAACTACAGGGGCGGAGTACTTC,.,TRBD1,TRBJ2-7,TRBV7-2
CASTLLGEQFF,TGTGCCAGCACCCTCCTTGGTGAGCAGTTCTTC,.,.,TRBJ2-1,TRBV5-6
CASILSSGANTGELFF,TGTGCCAGCATCCTTTCTAGCGGGGCGAACACCGGGGAGCTGTTTTTT,.,TRBD2,TRBJ2-2,TRBV5-8
CASTGEGAGIQYF,TGTGCCAGCACCGGGGAAGGGGCAGGCATTCAGTACTTC,.,.,TRBJ2-4,TRBV3-1
CASSPRTGKDGYTF,TGTGCCAGCAGCCCCCGGACAGGGAAAGATGGCTACACCTTC,.,TRBD1,TRBJ1-2,TRBV5-6
CTSSQDGGSSYNEQYF,TGTACCAGCAGCCAAGATGGCGGAAGCTCCTACAATGAGCAGTACTTC,.,.,TRBJ2-7,TRBV4-2
CASSPRGGGIQYF,TGTGCCAGCAGCCCCCGAGGGGGAGGCATTCAGTACTTC,.,.,TRBJ2-4,TRBV11-3
CASSTWTVDEQYF,TGCGCCAGCAGTACCTGGACTGTGGACGAGCAGTACTTC,.,.,TRBJ2-7,TRBV10-2
CASSTLSPGQKFYEQYF,TGTGCCAGCAGCACCCTCTCCCCAGGACAGAAATTCTACGAGCAGTACTTC,.,.,TRBJ2-7,TRBV6-1
CASSATQGFKTQYF,TGCGCCAGCAGCGCTACACAGGGCTTTAAGACCCAGTACTTC,.,.,TRBJ2-5,TRBV5-1
CASSLEEFLRPYEQYF,TGTGCCAGCAGCTTAGAAGAATTTCTACGTCCCTACGAGCAGTACTTC,.,.,TRBJ2-7,TRBV7-9
CASSQGDRGRYEQYF,TGCGCCAGCAGCCAAGGTGACAGGGGTCGGTACGAGCAGTACTTC,.,TRBD1,TRBJ2-7,TRBV4-3
CSVEGPRTDTQYF,TGCAGCGTTGAAGGCCCGAGAACAGATACGCAGTATTTT,.,.,TRBJ2-3,TRBV29-1
CASSRGGGFTEQFF,TGTGCCAGCAGTAGAGGGGGGGGATTTACTGAGCAGTTCTTC,few,.,TRBJ2-1,TRBV25-1
CSATSPLGAGELGNEQFF,TGCAGTGCCACTAGCCCGCTGGGAGCGGGAGAACTTGGCAATGAGCAGTTCTTC,.,TRBD2,TRBJ2-1,TRBV20-1
CASSEWGEEEQYF,TGTGCCAGCAGTGAATGGGGGGAGGAAGAGCAGTACTTC,.,.,TRBJ2-5,TRBV25-1
CSAATGTQNIQYF,TGCAGCGCGGCCACCGGGACACAAAACATTCAGTACTTC,many,.,TRBJ2-4,TRBV29-1
CASSANLAGGNNEQYF,TGTGCCAGCAGCGCCAACCTAGCGGGGGGGAACAATGAGCAGTACTTC,.,TRBD2,TRBJ2-7,TRBV9
CATKREQGGYEQYF,TGTGCCACAAAAAGGGAGCAGGGGGGATACGAGCAGTACTTC,.,.,TRBJ2-7,TRBV10-3
CASSLGAEPSYEQYF,TGTGCCAGCAGCTTGGGGGCAGAGCCTAGCTACGAGCAGTACTTC,.,.,TRBJ2-7,TRBV11-2
CASSPGPGSYNEQFF,TGTGCCAGCAGCCCGGGACCCGGCTCCTACAATGAGCAGTTCTTC,once,.,TRBJ2-1,TRBV4-2
CASRGRRAEQFF,TGTGCCAGCAGGGGGCGTCGGGCTGAGCAGTTCTTC,.,.,TRBJ2-1,TRBV11-2
CSATTGYEQFF,TGCAGCGCCACGACAGGGTACGAGCAGTTCTTC,.,TRBD1,TRBJ2-1,TRBV29-1
CASSFAAVKNIQYF,TGTGCCAGCAGCTTTGCAGCGGTTAAAAACATTCAGTACTTC,.,.,TRBJ2-4,TRBV7-9
CASSLRAEYGYTF,TGTGCCAGCAGCTTACGGGCAGAGTATGGCTACACCTTC,few,.,TRBJ1-2,TRBV7-9
CSAGDVTSGNPGGEQYF,TGCAGTGCCGGGGATGTGACTAGCGGCAACCCTGGGGGCGAGCAGTACTTC,many,TRBD2,TRBJ2-7,TRBV20-1
CSARPLLAGRYNEQFF,TGCAGTGCTAGACCCTTACTAGCGGGGAGATACAATGAGCAGTTCTTC,.,TRBD2,TRBJ2-1,TRBV20-1
CASSLLGGTDIYEQYF,TGTGCCAGCAGTTTACTAGGCGGGACCGACATTTACGAGCAGTACTTC,few,.,TRBJ2-7,TRBV28
CASSQGGLAETFF,TGTGCCAGCAGCCAAGGCGGACTAGCGGAAACGTTCTTC,.,TRBD2,TRBJ2-1,TRBV4-2